Listed below are T cell receptor beta chains from one sample, sequenced in a study of OX40 agonist ivuxolimab in advanced cancers. Repertoires were generated with immunoSEQ multiplex PCR, while TCRdb's copy carries only in-frame clones and drops some. The table has 150,000 to 170,000 clones, 90% to 95% seen once. Specimen: CD4+ or CD8+ T cells sorted from blood, collected in a trial of the OX40 agonist ivuxolimab. Source of these receptors: an adult with an advanced solid tumor such as melanoma, head and neck, liver or kidney cancer. The CDR3 runs from the conserved cysteine through the conserved F or W. Fields, in order: V gene, CDR3 protein.

TRBV4-3,CASSQGSGQDTGELFF
TRBV27,CATNGARGGVLGYTF
TRBV5-1,CASSPDRDQFF
TRBV28,CASSYRYEQYF
TRBV7-9,CASSLAFRGPLAPEAFF
TRBV7-9,CASSLEAGGQTDTQYF
TRBV30,CAWSVVPPSSGNTIYF
TRBV18,CASSPRQGMNTEAFF
TRBV7-2,CASSPRGAPPQETQYF
TRBV7-6,CASSFAGEGVTQYF
TRBV7-2,CASSLFTPDYGYTF
TRBV18,CASSPMGQGGQKLFF
TRBV6-5,CASSHGINQPQHF
TRBV14,CASSQAGPGRIF
TRBV7-9,CASSRPGRTNTEAFF
TRBV29-1,CSVAAGPPSTDTQYF
TRBV4-1,CASSSPGLAGPEQFF
TRBV18,CASSPARGEQYF
TRBV10-1,CASSVAANTGELFF
TRBV11-2,CASSHIRRTKNGYTF
TRBV5-8,CASSRGLANFNEQFF
TRBV28,CASSLVNTEAFF
TRBV11-3,CASSPGGRAYNEQFF
TRBV6-4,CASSLSGDQPQHF
TRBV10-3,CAISASGGRGTGELFF
TRBV19,CASSIVGQARDGYTF
TRBV19,CASTPTGRLAGGTDTQYF
TRBV7-2,CASSQPRQGADGTEAFF
TRBV5-4,CASSPRGGRTDTQYF
TRBV4-2,CASSQGRTSGSFEQFF
TRBV2,CASSEGQGYQPQHF
TRBV7-2,CASSLASSSYEQYF
TRBV5-1,CASSLGDRGKAFF
TRBV6-5,CATRVAAGNTIYF
TRBV23-1,CASRRKAGGPPSTDTQYF
TRBV7-8,CASSLADSNDQPQHF
TRBV19,CASSPGWGQPQHF
TRBV25-1,CASSESSVRSPLHF
TRBV6-5,CASSNNRGERTIYF
TRBV7-2,CASSSIGTGTDEQFF